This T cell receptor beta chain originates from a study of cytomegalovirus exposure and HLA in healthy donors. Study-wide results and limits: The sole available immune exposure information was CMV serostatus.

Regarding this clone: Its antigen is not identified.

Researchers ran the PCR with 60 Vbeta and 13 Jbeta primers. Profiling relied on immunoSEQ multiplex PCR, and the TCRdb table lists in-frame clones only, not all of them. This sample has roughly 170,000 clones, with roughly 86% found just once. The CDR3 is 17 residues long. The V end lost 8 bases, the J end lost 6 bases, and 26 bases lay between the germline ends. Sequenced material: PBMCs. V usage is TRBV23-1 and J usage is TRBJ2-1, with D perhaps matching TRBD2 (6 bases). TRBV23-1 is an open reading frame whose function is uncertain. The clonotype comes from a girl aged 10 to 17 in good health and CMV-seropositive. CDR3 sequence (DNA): TGCGCCAGCGAATCTAGTGGGTGGACTAAGAGAAGCAATGAGCAGTTCTTC. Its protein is CASESSGWTKRSNEQFF.